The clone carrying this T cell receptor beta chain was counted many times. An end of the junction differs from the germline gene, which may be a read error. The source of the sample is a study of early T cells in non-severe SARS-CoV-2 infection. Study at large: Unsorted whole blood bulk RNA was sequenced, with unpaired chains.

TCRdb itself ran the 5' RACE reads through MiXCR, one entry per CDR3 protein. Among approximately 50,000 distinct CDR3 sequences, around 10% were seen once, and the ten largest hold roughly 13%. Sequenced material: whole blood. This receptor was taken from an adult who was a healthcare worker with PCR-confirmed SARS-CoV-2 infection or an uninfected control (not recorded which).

The CDR3 nucleotides read TGCAGCGTTGATGAGGCCTGGGTCTTC. It translates to CSVDEAWVF. The chain couples TRBV29-1 to TRBJ2-1; D call uncertain. The CDR3 is 9 amino acids. Germline values: CDR1 SQVTM, CDR2 ANQGSEA.